The 24 T cell receptor beta chains below all came from one sample that was sequenced in a study of blood T cell repertoires in COVID-19. Clones were sequenced by immunoSEQ multiplex PCR, and TCRdb holds only the in-frame ones, with some missing. Among roughly 200,000 clones listed, approximately 80% were seen once. Sequencing was carried out using PBMCs or T cells enriched from blood (not recorded which). The receptor set was obtained from a man in his forties who had recovered from COVID-19.

CDR3 DNA: TGTGCCAGCAGCGTAGCGACCGGGATTGCCTACGAGCAGTACTTC. Translated, it gives CASSVATGIAYEQYF. The rearrangement uses TRBV9 and TRBJ2-7; tentatively, D is TRBD2 (5 bases). The CDR3 runs to 15 residues. V was shortened by 0 bases and J by 2 bases, with 12 bases between the two germline ends. Germline CDR1 and CDR2: SGDLS and YYNGEE.

V is TRBV19 and J is TRBJ1-5; D remains unclear. Per germline, CDR1 LNHDA and CDR2 SQIVND (reference sequence). There are 13 residues in the CDR3. Trimming removed 2 bases from V and 3 bases from J, with 5 bases in between. CDR3 residues: CASSITANQPQHF. CDR3 DNA sequence: TGTGCCAGTAGTATAACAGCCAATCAGCCCCAGCATTTT.

The chain joins TRBV5-1 to TRBJ1-3; maybe TRBD1 (6 bases). Per the germline V gene, CDR1 is SGHRS and CDR2 is YFSETQ. This CDR3 has 15 amino acids. The V end was cut by 5 bases, the J end by 3 bases, with 15 bases between. CDR3 DNA sequence: TGCGCCAGCAGTCTGGGGGACACTGGTGGAAACACCATATATTTT. As protein: CASSLGDTGGNTIYF.

This clone showed up just a few times. The chain couples TRBV9 to TRBJ2-3; D unclear. Trimming took off 0 bases at V and 0 bases at J, with 8 bases between the two ends. CDR1 and CDR2 (germline): SGDLS, YYNGEE. CDR3 length equals 15 residues. CDR3: CASSVVFRSTDTQYF. For the CDR3, the DNA is TGTGCCAGCAGCGTAGTTTTCCGGAGCACAGATACGCAGTATTTT. Filled out from reference TRBV9 and TRBJ2-3, the complete variable domain reads DSGVTQTPKHLITATGQRVTLRCSPRSGDLSVYWYQQSLDQGLQFLIQYYNGEERAKGNILERFSAQQFPDLHSELNLSSLELGDSALYFCASSVVFRSTDTQYFGPGTRLTVL.

The chain uses TRBV19 and TRBJ2-2; 9 bases fit TRBD1. The CDR3 runs to 16 residues. The V and J ends lost 6 bases and 6 bases, in that order; junction bases with no gene match: 11. Germline CDR1 LNHDA, CDR2 SQIVND (reference sequence). CDR3 loop: CASSYLTGGEAGELFF. The CDR3 DNA follows: TGTGCCAGTAGCTACTTGACAGGGGGAGAGGCCGGGGAGCTGTTTTTT.

As DNA, the CDR3 is TGCGCCAGCAGCGAGGGACAGGGGGGTTTTGGAAACACCATATATTTT. This encodes CASSEGQGGFGNTIYF. The rearrangement uses TRBV5-1 and TRBJ1-3; TRBD1 matches 11 bases. V gave up 4 bases and J gave up 3 bases; unmatched junction bases: 6. This CDR3 region has 16 residues. Germline CDR1 reads SGHRS; CDR2 reads YFSETQ.

This sequence joins TRBV24-1 and TRBJ1-1; TRBD1 aligns across 7 bases. The CDR3 is made up of 12 amino acids. The trim removed 2 bases at V and 11 bases at J, leaving 4 bases unmatched. Germline loops: CDR1 KGHDR, CDR2 SFDVKD. The CDR3 sequence is CATSDSTGTAFF. CDR3 coding DNA: TGTGCCACCAGTGATTCGACAGGGACGGCTTTCTTT.

This clone showed up just a few times. V and J are TRBV25-1 and TRBJ1-2; 8 positions agree with TRBD1. J gave up 4 bases and V 6 bases, and 4 bases lay outside the gene matches. This CDR3 spans 13 amino acids. The germline V gene has CDR1 MGHDK and CDR2 SYGVNS. In DNA form, the CDR3 reads TGTGCCAGCAGCAGGGGGCGAGGCTATGGCTACACCTTC. As protein: CASSRGRGYGYTF.

V and J are TRBV19 and TRBJ2-3, with D perhaps matching TRBD2 (5 bases). V lost 3 bases and J 6 bases, leaving 19 bases between the germline ends. The CDR3 runs to 16 residues. Looked up from germline, CDR1 is LNHDA and CDR2 is SQIVND (reference sequence). The CDR3 sequence: CASSMSGPRYADTQYF. For the CDR3, the DNA is TGTGCCAGTAGTATGAGCGGCCCGCGGTACGCTGATACGCAGTATTTT.

CDR3 sequence reads: CASSQDIGVGNTIYF. For the CDR3, the DNA is TGCGCCAGCAGCCAAGATATAGGGGTCGGAAACACCATATATTTT. This chain uses TRBV4-3 with TRBJ1-3; a possible D gene is TRBD1 (5 bases). CDR3 length: 15 amino acids. The germline V gene encodes CDR1 LGHNA and CDR2 YSLEER. V lost 0 bases to trimming and J lost 4 bases, with 10 bases between them.

There are a few counts of this clone. The chain joins TRBV3-1 (or the pseudogene TRBV3-2) to TRBJ2-7, with D tentatively TRBD2 (6 bases). Germline V lookup: CDR1 LGHDT, CDR2 YNNKEL (reference sequence). Trimming pared 4 bases from V and 6 bases from J, leaving 22 bases between. This CDR3 contains 16 residues. Here the CDR3 reads CASSPRSSETASEQYF. The CDR3, as DNA: TGTGCCAGCAGCCCGCGCTCTAGCGAGACGGCCTCCGAGCAGTACTTC.

V gene TRBV7-9 combines with J gene TRBJ1-2, with D unresolved. Germline-derived CDR1 and CDR2 are SEHNR and FQNEAQ (reference sequence). The V end lost 3 bases, the J end lost 6 bases, and 5 bases lay between the germline ends. This CDR3 spans 11 amino acids. This CDR3 is CASSFSDGYTF. The CDR3 nucleotides read TGTGCCAGCAGCTTTTCAGATGGCTACACCTTC.

The chain couples TRBV3-1 (or the pseudogene TRBV3-2) to TRBJ1-3; D gene uncertain. Between the trimmed V and J ends, which lost 0 bases and 0 bases, there was a span of 15 bases. The CDR3 has 18 amino acids. Germline V gene lookup returns CDR1 LGHDT and CDR2 YNNKEL (reference sequence). Here the CDR3 DNA reads TGTGCCAGCAGCCAAGAATATCGAGAGTTTTCCTCTGGAAACACCATATATTTT. Encoded protein: CASSQEYREFSSGNTIYF.

V is TRBV12-2 and J is TRBJ2-7; TRBD2, the D gene given by the table, was not confirmed from the DNA. TRBV12-2 represents a pseudogene. CDR3 length: 13 amino acids. CDR3 sequence: CASRTGLDYEQYF. CDR3 nucleotide sequence: TGTGCAAGTCGCACGGGACTAGACTACGAGCAGTACTTC.

This chain links TRBV27 with TRBJ2-5; perhaps TRBD2 as D (5 bases). The CDR3 has 16 amino acids. Germline CDR1 is MNHEY and CDR2 is SMNVEV (reference sequence). V lost 0 bases and J lost 7, with 18 bases in between. The CDR3 DNA is TGTGCCAGCAGTTTATCGATTTCTAGACAAGAGGGGACCCAGTACTTC. It yields the protein CASSLSISRQEGTQYF.

The chain employs TRBV7-2 and TRBJ2-5; 7 bases agree with TRBD1. The CDR3 length is 14 residues. From germline, CDR1 is SGHTA and CDR2 FQGNSA. V trimming: 3 bases; J trimming: 4 bases; junction bases outside the gene matches: 5. For the CDR3, the DNA is TGTGCCAGCAGCTTGGGGGACAGACGAGAGACCCAGTACTTC. It encodes CASSLGDRRETQYF.

The chain couples TRBV6-5 to TRBJ1-5; 7 bases align to TRBD1. Trimming removed 6 bases from V and 10 bases from J; junction bases left unmatched: 9. This CDR3 region has 13 residues. The germline CDR1 and CDR2 sequences are MNHEY and SVGAGI. The CDR3 coding sequence is TGTGCCAGCAGAGGGACAGACCTTTCCCCCCAGCATTTT. It is translated as CASRGTDLSPQHF.

The V call is TRBV30, the J call TRBJ1-5; 9 bases are a match to TRBD1. Trimming cost V 4 bases and J 1 base; bases outside gene matches: 2. The germline CDR1 and CDR2 sequences are GTSNPN and SVGIG (reference sequence). The CDR3 has 14 amino acids. The CDR3 nucleotides read TGTGCCTGGAACAGGGGGCTGAGCAATCAGCCCCAGCATTTT. Amino acid sequence: CAWNRGLSNQPQHF.

The chain couples TRBV5-1 to TRBJ2-5; TRBD2 agrees at 12 bases. With 4 bases clipped from V and 4 bases from J, the junction kept 11 bases outside the gene matches. The CDR3 contains 17 residues. Germline assignment: CDR1 SGHRS and CDR2 YFSETQ. This CDR3 is CASSPGLAGDVRETQYF. For the CDR3, the DNA is TGCGCCAGCAGCCCGGGACTAGCGGGCGATGTAAGAGAGACCCAGTACTTC.

The chain couples TRBV7-2 to TRBJ2-3; a possible D gene is TRBD2 (6 bases). The germline V and J ends were trimmed by 1 base and 1 base, with 9 bases remaining between them. The CDR3 sequence is 15 residues long. CDR1 SGHTA and CDR2 FQGNSA come from the germline V gene. Here the CDR3 DNA reads TGTGCCAGCAGCTTAGGGGGGGTGGGCACAGATACGCAGTATTTT. Translated: CASSLGGVGTDTQYF.

V and J are TRBV2 and TRBJ2-3; 7 bases map to TRBD2. The CDR3 spans 14 residues. V lost 8 bases, J lost 4 bases, and 9 bases stayed unmatched. CDR1 is SNHLY and CDR2 is FYNNEI in the germline V gene. CDR3 sequence: CASGEGRGADTQYF. Written as DNA, the CDR3 is TGTGCCAGCGGGGAGGGACGGGGAGCAGATACGCAGTATTTT.

This clone was seen more than once but under ten times. The V gene is TRBV5-4, the J gene TRBJ2-5; 8 nucleotides match TRBD1. The CDR3 is 14 residues long. V gave up 2 bases and J gave up 3 bases; unmatched junction bases: 3. Germline CDR1 SGHNT, CDR2 YYREEE (reference sequence). CDR3 region: CASSLGTGKETQYF. In DNA form, the CDR3 reads TGTGCCAGCAGCTTAGGGACAGGCAAAGAGACCCAGTACTTC.

The V and J genes are TRBV5-1 and TRBJ1-6; perhaps TRBD1 as D (6 bases). The CDR3 extends over 15 amino acids. Trimming took 2 bases from V and 6 from J, leaving 12 bases between them. The V gene's germline CDR1 is SGHRS and CDR2 YFSETQ. The CDR3 here is CASSLGQFGNSPLHF. The CDR3 region has the DNA TGCGCCAGCAGCTTAGGACAGTTCGGTAATTCACCCCTCCACTTT.

This chain links TRBV4-1 with TRBJ1-1; 7 bases are a match to TRBD1. The junction had 4 bases not matched to a gene; V was cut back by 6 bases and J by 0 bases. The CDR3 is made up of 14 amino acids. From germline, CDR1 is MGHRA and CDR2 YSYEKL. Here the CDR3 DNA reads TGCGCCAGCAGACTGGACAGGTTGAACACTGAAGCTTTCTTT. The encoded protein is CASRLDRLNTEAFF.